Below, 10 T cell receptor beta chains from the same sample are listed, as sequenced in a study of CD8 T cells in ankylosing spondylitis. TCRdb processed the 5' RACE reads anew with MiXCR; each CDR3 protein has one entry. The sample lists more than 150,000 distinct CDR3 sequences, around a sixth occurring once. Material: blood, either unsorted or a sorted T cell fraction (not recorded which). The receptors shown here come from a male donor under 35 with ankylosing spondylitis or in good health (not recorded which).

This clonotype was recorded many times. V is TRBV4-3 and J is TRBJ2-1; D is uncertain. In germline, CDR1 is LGHNA, CDR2 YSLEER. This CDR3 has 16 amino acids. Trimming cost V 0 bases and J 0 bases, with 9 bases left between them. The CDR3 DNA follows: TGCGCCAGCAGCCAAGAGCCAGCCCTCTCCTACAATGAGCAGTTCTTC. This translates into CASSQEPALSYNEQFF.

At least ten counts were recorded for this clonotype. The chain carries TRBV6-2 or TRBV6-3 and TRBJ2-5; D may be TRBD2 (6 bases). Germline CDR1 reads MNHEY; CDR2 reads SVGEGT. The CDR3 is 13 amino acids. With 9 bases removed from V and 5 bases from J, the gap between germline ends came to 16 bases. CDR3 DNA sequence: TGTGCCAGTCGGGACTCCCCCCTTGAGACCCAGTACTTC. It specifies CASRDSPLETQYF.

This clonotype was detected many times. The chain links TRBV4-2 to TRBJ2-3; the match to TRBD2 covers 12 bases. The CDR3 extends over 17 amino acids. Germline assignment: CDR1 LGHNA and CDR2 YNFKEQ. V lost 4 bases and J lost 5; bases outside the gene matches: 10. CDR3: CASSRGETSGRGDTQYF. Here the CDR3 DNA reads TGTGCCAGCAGCCGGGGGGAGACTAGCGGGAGAGGAGATACGCAGTATTTT.

This clonotype was observed at least ten times. The rearrangement links TRBV12-3 or TRBV12-4 to TRBJ1-2; the D is unclear. The length of the CDR3 is 15 residues. Trimming pared 1 base from V and 8 bases from J, leaving 17 bases between. CDR3 loop: CASSLVGRAVPGYTF. DNA for the CDR3: TGTGCCAGCAGTTTAGTTGGCCGCGCAGTTCCGGGCTACACCTTC.

This clonotype was found many times. The chain joins TRBV5-6 to TRBJ2-5; D not resolved. CDR1 SGHDT and CDR2 YYEEEE come from the germline V gene. Trimming took off 2 bases at V and 1 base at J, with 6 bases between the two ends. The length of the CDR3 is 13 residues. Here the CDR3 reads CASSLMSQETQYF. Written as DNA, the CDR3 is TGTGCCAGCAGCTTAATGAGCCAAGAGACCCAGTACTTC.

This clonotype was seen repeatedly, ten times or more. The chain couples TRBV12-3 or TRBV12-4 to TRBJ2-1; 9 bases align to TRBD2. V gave up 3 bases and J gave up 7 bases; unmatched junction bases: 1. CDR3 length: 13 residues. The chain's CDR3 is CASSFAGGNEQFF. CDR3 bases: TGTGCCAGCAGTTTTGCGGGGGGGAATGAGCAGTTCTTC.

This clonotype was found many times. V usage is TRBV20-1 and J usage is TRBJ2-6, with D tentatively TRBD1 (6 bases). Germline CDR1 DFQATT, CDR2 SNEGSKA (reference sequence). V shed 4 bases and J shed 1 base, with 11 bases lying between them. The CDR3 has 15 amino acids. DNA for the CDR3: TGCAGTGCTACCCGCACAGGGTCTGGGGCCAACGTCCTGACTTTC. Residues: CSATRTGSGANVLTF.

This clonotype came up a few times. The chain uses TRBV5-5 and TRBJ2-2; D call uncertain. This CDR3 has 16 residues. With 0 bases removed from V and 0 bases from J, the gap between germline ends came to 9 bases. Looked up from germline, CDR1 is SGHKS and CDR2 is YYEKEE (reference sequence). The CDR3 loop is CASSLGANANTGELFF. Here the CDR3 DNA reads TGTGCCAGCAGCTTGGGAGCTAACGCGAACACCGGGGAGCTGTTTTTT. The whole variable domain, filled in from reference TRBV5-5 and TRBJ2-2, reads DAGVTQSPTHLIKTRGQQVTLRCSPISGHKSVSWYQQVLGQGPQFIFQYYEKEERGRGNFPDRFSARQFPNYSSELNVNALLLGDSALYLCASSLGANANTGELFFGEGSRLTVL.

This clonotype has a handful of counts. The chain uses TRBV29-1 and TRBJ2-7, with D possibly TRBD1 on 5 matching bases. The V gene's germline CDR1 is SQVTM and CDR2 ANQGSEA. This CDR3 has 13 residues. Trimming shortened V by 4 bases and J by 2 bases, and 12 bases separated the two germline ends. The chain's CDR3 is CSVVLRATYEQYF. Written as DNA, the CDR3 is TGCAGCGTTGTTCTCAGGGCCACCTACGAGCAGTACTTC.

This clonotype was seen many times. V and J are TRBV15 and TRBJ1-2; D uncertain. The V end lost 5 bases, the J end lost 4 bases, and 14 bases lay between the germline ends. Per germline, CDR1 LNHNV and CDR2 YYDKDF (reference sequence). The CDR3 is 14 amino acids. CDR3 sequence: CATSSRLSGYGYTF. In DNA, the CDR3 is TGTGCCACCAGCTCCCGTTTGTCCGGCTATGGCTACACCTTC.